Below are 19 T cell receptor beta chains sequenced from a single sample in a study of Graves' ophthalmopathy and Graves' hyperthyroidism. The TCR beta CDR3 regions underwent amplification from RNA transcripts. First-round RT-PCR used HTBI primers; second-round multiplex PCR followed. TCRdb re-called the multiplex PCR reads with MiXCR, one entry per CDR3 protein. The sample includes about 210,000 distinct CDR3 sequences, 25% to 30% of them seen just once. Material for sequencing was peripheral blood. The receptor set was obtained from a man aged 50 to 59 with Graves' ophthalmopathy.

This clonotype was counted at least ten times. The chain recombines TRBV6-1 with TRBJ2-7; D not certain. This CDR3 region has 14 residues. From germline, CDR1 is MNHNS and CDR2 SASEGT. V was shortened by 8 bases and J by 0 bases, with 14 bases between the two germline ends. CDR3 protein: CASARTGLSYEQYF. CDR3 nucleotide sequence: TGTGCCAGCGCCCGAACCGGTCTCTCCTACGAGCAGTACTTC.

There are many counts of this clonotype. The V call is TRBV20-1, the J call TRBJ2-1; TRBD2 agrees at 7 bases. This CDR3 comprises 14 residues. Germline CDR1 and CDR2: DFQATT and SNEGSKA (reference sequence). The J segment lost 4 bases and the V segment lost 6 bases, leaving 9 bases of the junction unmatched. The CDR3 DNA is TGCAGTGCCAGGCTGGCTAGCGGTTACAATGAGCAGTTCTTC. Amino acids: CSARLASGYNEQFF.

This clonotype was recorded at least ten times. The chain links TRBV20-1 to TRBJ2-7; 7 bases line up with TRBD2. The CDR3 has 14 residues. Germline V gene lookup returns CDR1 DFQATT and CDR2 SNEGSKA (reference sequence). CDR3 sequence: CSGRPSGSYYEQYF. CDR3 bases: TGCAGCGGACGTCCTAGCGGAAGTTACTACGAGCAGTACTTC.

CDR3 sequence: CATSETGGPETQYF. For the CDR3, the DNA is TGTGCCACCAGTGAGACAGGGGGCCCAGAGACCCAGTACTTC. The gene calls are TRBV24-1 and TRBJ2-5, with 10 nucleotides matching TRBD1. The CDR3 contains 14 residues. CDR1 KGHDR and CDR2 SFDVKD come from the germline V gene. J lost 4 bases, V lost 4 bases, and 2 bases had no gene match.

A single count supports this clonotype. Compared with germline, one end of the junction differs, possibly owing to a read error. This chain connects TRBV7-8 to TRBJ2-7, with D uncertain. CDR3 length equals 13 residues. CDR1 and CDR2 (germline): SGHVS, FQNEAQ. The CDR3 sequence: CASSSYLLDERYF. The CDR3 DNA reads as TGTGCCAGCAGCTCCTACCTACTCGACGAGCGGTACTTC.

This clonotype was seen ten or more times. In DNA, the CDR3 is TGCAGTGCTAGAACCCTGGACAGGGACGAGCAGTACTTC. It is translated as CSARTLDRDEQYF. The genes are TRBV20-1 and TRBJ2-7; TRBD1 matches at 8 bases. CDR1 DFQATT and CDR2 SNEGSKA come from the germline V gene (reference sequence). The CDR3 runs 13 residues. Trimming at V came to 2 bases and at J to 5 bases, leaving 5 bases not matched to a gene.

CDR3 loop: CASRIDRSTYEQYF. CDR3 DNA: TGTGCCAGCAGGATAGACAGGTCAACCTACGAGCAGTACTTC. This chain uses TRBV6-1 with TRBJ2-7; D might be TRBD1 (6 bases). The ends were cut back, 6 bases at V and 2 bases at J, with 14 bases in the middle. Germline V gene sequence: CDR1 MNHNS, CDR2 SASEGT. The CDR3 is 14 amino acids.

The chain links TRBV7-2 to TRBJ2-2; D not resolved. This CDR3 contains 12 residues. V was cut by 10 bases and J by 6 bases, with 12 bases left in between. Germline V lookup: CDR1 SGHTA, CDR2 FQGNSA. The CDR3 coding sequence is TGTGCCACGAGACTGGACGCCGGGGAGCTGTTTTTT. As protein: CATRLDAGELFF. Drawing the rest from reference TRBV7-2 and TRBJ2-2, the complete variable domain is GAGVSQSPSNKVTEKGKDVELRCDPISGHTALYWYRQSLGQGLEFLIYFQGNSAPDKSGLPSDRFSAERTGGSVSTLTIQRTQQEDSAVYLCATRLDAGELFFGEGSRLTVL.

The table lists this clonotype with many counts. The J gene is TRBJ1-1, the V gene TRBV30; D is possibly TRBD1 (5 bases). V dropped 5 bases and J dropped 3 bases, with 16 bases sitting between them. The CDR3 is 14 amino acids. Germline V gene data show CDR1 as GTSNPN and CDR2 as SVGIG (reference sequence). CDR3 bases: TGTGCCTGGGCCGGCGGGGGGTCCGACACTGAAGCTTTCTTT. Translation: CAWAGGGSDTEAFF.

This clonotype was seen repeatedly, ten times or more. The rearrangement links TRBV6-5 to TRBJ1-5; TRBD1 aligns across 8 bases. CDR1 and CDR2 from the germline V gene are MNHEY and SVGAGI. After removal of 7 bases from V and 7 bases from J, the junction contained 9 bases not matched to a gene. This CDR3 is built from 14 residues. The CDR3, as DNA: TGTGCCAGCAAAGCCCAGGGGGCTTTCCAGCCCCAGCATTTT. Translating gives CASKAQGAFQPQHF.

This clonotype was recorded many times. This chain connects TRBV6-4 to TRBJ2-2; 7 nucleotides agree with TRBD1. This CDR3 spans 14 amino acids. With 2 bases clipped from V and 3 bases from J, the junction kept 0 bases outside the gene matches. Germline V gives CDR1 MRHNA, CDR2 SNTAGT. CDR3 coding DNA: TGTGCCAGCAGTGACGGACAGGACACCGGGGAGCTGTTTTTT. Protein sequence: CASSDGQDTGELFF.

The chain employs TRBV7-9 and TRBJ2-7; weak D call: TRBD2 (5 bases). Germline CDR1 is SEHNR and CDR2 is FQNEAQ (reference sequence). The CDR3 runs to 15 residues. The V and J ends lost 1 base and 3 bases respectively, with 13 bases between them. CDR3 nucleotides: TGTGCCAGCAGCTTAGAAACCCGCCGGGGCTACGAGCAGTACTTC. Its protein is CASSLETRRGYEQYF.

The chain couples TRBV2 to TRBJ2-5; no reliable D call. Trimming cost V 3 bases and J 1 base, with 6 bases left between them. This CDR3 is built from 13 residues. Germline assignment: CDR1 SNHLY and CDR2 FYNNEI. The CDR3 loop reads CASSENVQETQYF. CDR3 nucleotide sequence: TGTGCCAGCAGTGAGAACGTCCAAGAGACCCAGTACTTC.

This clonotype appeared many times. The chain carries TRBV6-5 and TRBJ1-5, with no clear D. From germline, CDR1 is MNHEY and CDR2 SVGAGI. V shed 0 bases and J shed 10 bases, with 16 bases lying between them. The CDR3 totals 15 residues. CDR3 bases: TGTGCCAGCAGTTACTCTAGGACCCCCTGGAGTCCCCAGCATTTT. Translating gives CASSYSRTPWSPQHF.

Only a few counts were recorded for this clonotype. V and J are TRBV12-3 or TRBV12-4 and TRBJ1-6, with D tentatively TRBD1 (5 bases). The CDR3 length is 13 residues. Trimming stripped 5 bases from V and 10 bases from J, with 12 bases between. CDR3 region: CASSQGSVSPLHF. CDR3 nucleotides: TGTGCCAGCAGTCAGGGTTCGGTCTCACCCCTCCACTTT.

Ten or more counts support this clonotype. The chain uses TRBV6-1 and TRBJ1-6; D is ambiguous. This CDR3 comprises 15 residues. CDR1 MNHNS and CDR2 SASEGT come from the germline V gene. V lost 6 bases to trimming and J lost 7 bases, with 16 bases between them. CDR3 coding DNA: TGTGCCAGCAGGGACCTTTTGGGCAGCAATTCACCCCTCCACTTT. It is translated as CASRDLLGSNSPLHF.

This clonotype came up many times. The chain has TRBV11-2 and TRBJ2-7, with D possibly matching TRBD2 (5 bases). This CDR3 spans 13 amino acids. The germline CDR1 and CDR2 sequences are SGHAT and FQNNGV. Trimming pared 5 bases from V and 6 bases from J, leaving 14 bases between. In DNA, the CDR3 is TGTGCCAGCAGCGCAGAGGGTTATGGCGAGCAGTACTTC. Translating it yields CASSAEGYGEQYF.

This clonotype was detected ten times or more. The rearrangement links TRBV27 to TRBJ2-6; 7 bases line up with TRBD1. The CDR3 spans 18 residues. V shed 5 bases and J 0 bases; nucleotides not matched to a gene: 10. Per germline, CDR1 MNHEY and CDR2 SMNVEV (reference sequence). The CDR3 region has the DNA TGTGCCAGCAGTCCCTACACAGGGGCCTCCTCTGGGGCCAACGTCCTGACTTTC. It translates to CASSPYTGASSGANVLTF.

This clonotype was observed at least ten times. This rearrangement joins TRBV27 to TRBJ1-6; 10 bases align to TRBD1. The CDR3 has 16 amino acids. Per germline, CDR1 MNHEY and CDR2 SMNVEV (reference sequence). Unmatched junction bases numbered 6, after V lost 5 bases and J lost 5 bases. CDR3 protein: CASSPRDRGNNSPLHF. In DNA, the CDR3 is TGTGCCAGCAGTCCCAGGGACAGGGGTAATAATTCACCCCTCCACTTT.